This TCR beta chain appears in the sequencing data of a study of cytomegalovirus exposure and HLA in healthy donors. For the study at large: The early release's HLA-typed donors yielded some 85 million unique TCRs.

CDR3 size: 14 residues. Trimming cost V 3 bases and J 3 bases, with 8 bases left between them. Looked up from germline, CDR1 is KGHSH and CDR2 is LQKENI. PCR amplification relied on 60 Vbeta primers (plus 13 Jbeta primers). Libraries were prepared by immunoSEQ multiplex PCR; TCRdb keeps only in-frame clonotypes and omits some of them. The table has 120,000 or so clones, 80% seen once; the top ten hold 0.95% to 1.5%. The donors gave bone marrow, and they were healthy. The chain carries TRBV18 and TRBJ2-2, with D perhaps TRBD1 (6 bases). The sample comprised PBMCs. The sequence came from a female donor in good health and CMV-seronegative. CDR3 bases: TGTGCCAGCTCACCGGACAGTTACACCGGGGAGCTGTTTTTT. Protein sequence: CASSPDSYTGELFF.